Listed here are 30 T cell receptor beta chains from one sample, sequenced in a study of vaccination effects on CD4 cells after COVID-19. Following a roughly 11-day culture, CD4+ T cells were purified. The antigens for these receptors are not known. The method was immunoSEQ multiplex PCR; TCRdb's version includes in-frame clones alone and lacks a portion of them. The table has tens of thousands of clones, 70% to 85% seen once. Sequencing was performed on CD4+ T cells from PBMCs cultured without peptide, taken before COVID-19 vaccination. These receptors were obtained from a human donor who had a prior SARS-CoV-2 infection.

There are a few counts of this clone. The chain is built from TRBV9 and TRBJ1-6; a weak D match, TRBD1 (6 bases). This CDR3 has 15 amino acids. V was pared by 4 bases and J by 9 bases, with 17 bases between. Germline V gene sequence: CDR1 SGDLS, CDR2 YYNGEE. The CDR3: CASSFTGLGGSPLHF. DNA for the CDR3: TGTGCCAGCAGCTTCACAGGGTTGGGGGGTTCACCCCTCCACTTT.

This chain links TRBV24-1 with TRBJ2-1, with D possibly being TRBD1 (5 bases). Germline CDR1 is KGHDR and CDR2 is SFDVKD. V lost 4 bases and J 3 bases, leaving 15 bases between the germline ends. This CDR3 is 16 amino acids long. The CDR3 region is CATSDHQGPYYNEQFF. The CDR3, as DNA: TGTGCCACCAGTGACCACCAGGGCCCCTACTACAATGAGCAGTTCTTC.

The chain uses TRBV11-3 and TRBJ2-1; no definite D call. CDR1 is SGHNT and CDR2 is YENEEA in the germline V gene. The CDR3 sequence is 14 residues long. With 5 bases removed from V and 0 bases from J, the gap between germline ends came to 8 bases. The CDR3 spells CASSPRSSYNEQFF. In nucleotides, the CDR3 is TGTGCCAGCAGCCCCCGGAGCTCCTACAATGAGCAGTTCTTC.

CDR3 sequence (DNA): TGTGCCAGCAGCCAAGACTTCGGGGACAGGCCCCAGCATTTT. This codes for CASSQDFGDRPQHF. The rearrangement uses TRBV3-1 (or the pseudogene TRBV3-2) and TRBJ1-5; 7 nucleotides align to TRBD1. Germline loops: CDR1 LGHDT, CDR2 YNNKEL (reference sequence). Trimming took 0 bases from V and 9 from J; bases not matched to a gene: 5. The CDR3 runs to 14 residues.

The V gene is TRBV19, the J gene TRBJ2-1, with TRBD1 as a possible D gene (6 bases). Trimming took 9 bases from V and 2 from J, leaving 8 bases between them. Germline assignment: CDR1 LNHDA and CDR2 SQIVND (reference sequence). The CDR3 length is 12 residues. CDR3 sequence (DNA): TGTGCCAGCCAGGGGCCCTACAATGAGCAGTTCTTC. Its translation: CASQGPYNEQFF. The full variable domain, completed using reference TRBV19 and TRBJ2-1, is DGGITQSPKYLFRKEGQNVTLSCEQNLNHDAMYWYRQDPGQGLRLIYYSQIVNDFQKGDIAEGYSVSREKKESFPLTVTSAQKNPTAFYLCASQGPYNEQFFGPGTRLTVL.

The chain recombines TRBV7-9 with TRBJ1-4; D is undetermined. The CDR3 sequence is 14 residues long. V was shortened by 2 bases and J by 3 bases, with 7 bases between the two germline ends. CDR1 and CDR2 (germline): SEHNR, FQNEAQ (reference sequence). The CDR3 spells CASSLPVANEKLFF. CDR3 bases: TGTGCCAGCAGCTTACCGGTGGCTAATGAAAAACTGTTTTTT.

The DNA of the CDR3 is TGTGCCAGTAGAATGACAGGGACTCAGCCCCAGCATTTT. Protein product: CASRMTGTQPQHF. The genes are TRBV19 and TRBJ1-5; 7 bases are a match to TRBD1. The V gene's germline CDR1 is LNHDA and CDR2 SQIVND (reference sequence). The CDR3 is made up of 13 amino acids. The V segment lost 6 bases and the J segment 6 bases; nucleotides outside the gene matches: 5. Supplemented by reference TRBV19 and TRBJ1-5, the full variable domain reads DGGITQSPKYLFRKEGQNVTLSCEQNLNHDAMYWYRQDPGQGLRLIYYSQIVNDFQKGDIAEGYSVSREKKESFPLTVTSAQKNPTAFYLCASRMTGTQPQHFGDGTRLSIL.

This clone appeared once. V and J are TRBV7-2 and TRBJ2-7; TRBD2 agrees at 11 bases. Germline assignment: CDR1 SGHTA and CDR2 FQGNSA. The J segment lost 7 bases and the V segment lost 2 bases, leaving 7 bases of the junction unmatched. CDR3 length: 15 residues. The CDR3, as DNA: TGTGCCAGCAGCTTAATAGCGGGGGGGCCACGGGAGCAGTACTTC. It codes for CASSLIAGGPREQYF.

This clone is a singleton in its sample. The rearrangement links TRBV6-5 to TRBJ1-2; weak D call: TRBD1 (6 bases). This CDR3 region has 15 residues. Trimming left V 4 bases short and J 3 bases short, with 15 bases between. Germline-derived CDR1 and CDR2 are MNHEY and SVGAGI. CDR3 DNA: TGTGCCAGCAGTTGGTTGGGGGCAAGAGACTATGGCTACACCTTC. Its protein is CASSWLGARDYGYTF.

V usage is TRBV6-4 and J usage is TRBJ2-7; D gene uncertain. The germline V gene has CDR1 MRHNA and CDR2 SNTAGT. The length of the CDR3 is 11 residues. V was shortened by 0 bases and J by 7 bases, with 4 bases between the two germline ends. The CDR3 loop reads CASSDSREQYF. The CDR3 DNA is TGTGCCAGCAGTGACTCGCGGGAGCAGTACTTC.

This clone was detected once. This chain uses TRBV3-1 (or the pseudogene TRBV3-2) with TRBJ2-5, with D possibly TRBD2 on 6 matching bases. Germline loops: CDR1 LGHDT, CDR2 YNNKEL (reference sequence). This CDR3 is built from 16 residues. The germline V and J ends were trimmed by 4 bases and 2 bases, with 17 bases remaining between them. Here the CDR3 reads CASSLGSGEVQETQYF. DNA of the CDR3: TGTGCCAGCAGCCTAGGTTCGGGGGAGGTACAAGAGACCCAGTACTTC.

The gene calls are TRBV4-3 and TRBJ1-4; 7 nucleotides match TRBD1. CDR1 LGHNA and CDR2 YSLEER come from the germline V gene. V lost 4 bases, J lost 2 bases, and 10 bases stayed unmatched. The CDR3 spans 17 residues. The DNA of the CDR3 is TGCGCCAGCAGCCCAAACCCAGGGGGTGTCACTAATGAAAAACTGTTTTTT. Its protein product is CASSPNPGGVTNEKLFF.

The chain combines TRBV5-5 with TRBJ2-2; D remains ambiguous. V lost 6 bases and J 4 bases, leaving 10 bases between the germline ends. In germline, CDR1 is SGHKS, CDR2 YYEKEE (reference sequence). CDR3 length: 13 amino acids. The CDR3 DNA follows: TGTGCCAGCACCCTTCAATTCACCGGGGAGCTGTTTTTT. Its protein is CASTLQFTGELFF.

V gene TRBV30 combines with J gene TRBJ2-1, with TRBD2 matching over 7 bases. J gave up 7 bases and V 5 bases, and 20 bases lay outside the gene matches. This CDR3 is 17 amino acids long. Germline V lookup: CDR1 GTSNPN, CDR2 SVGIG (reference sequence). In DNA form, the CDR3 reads TGTGCCTGGGTACCGGGGACGGGAGGAATTTACGGAAATGAGCAGTTCTTC. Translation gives CAWVPGTGGIYGNEQFF.

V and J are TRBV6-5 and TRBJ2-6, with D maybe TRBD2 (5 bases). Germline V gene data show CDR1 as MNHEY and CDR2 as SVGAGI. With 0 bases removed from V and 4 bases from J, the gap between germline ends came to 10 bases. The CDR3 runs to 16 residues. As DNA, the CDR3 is TGTGCCAGCAGTTACTCCCTGGAGGCAGGGGCCAACGTCCTGACTTTC. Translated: CASSYSLEAGANVLTF.

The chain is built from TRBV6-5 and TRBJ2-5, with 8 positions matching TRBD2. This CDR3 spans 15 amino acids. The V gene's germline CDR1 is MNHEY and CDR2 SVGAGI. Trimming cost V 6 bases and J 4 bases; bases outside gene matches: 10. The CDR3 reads CASRLTGTSVETQYF. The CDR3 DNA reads TGTGCCAGCAGGCTCACCGGGACTAGTGTAGAGACCCAGTACTTC.

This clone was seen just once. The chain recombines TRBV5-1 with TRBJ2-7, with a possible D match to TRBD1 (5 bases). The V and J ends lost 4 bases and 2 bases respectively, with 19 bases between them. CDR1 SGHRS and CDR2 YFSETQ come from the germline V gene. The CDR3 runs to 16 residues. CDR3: CASSAPVGAGAYEQYF. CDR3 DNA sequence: TGCGCCAGCAGCGCCCCGGTAGGGGCAGGAGCCTACGAGCAGTACTTC.

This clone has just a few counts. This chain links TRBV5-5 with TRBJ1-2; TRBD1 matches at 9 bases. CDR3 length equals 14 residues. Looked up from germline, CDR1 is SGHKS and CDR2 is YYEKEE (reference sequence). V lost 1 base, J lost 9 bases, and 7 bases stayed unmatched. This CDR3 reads CASSLSWDRDRYTF. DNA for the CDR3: TGTGCCAGCAGCTTGAGTTGGGACAGGGACCGCTACACCTTC.

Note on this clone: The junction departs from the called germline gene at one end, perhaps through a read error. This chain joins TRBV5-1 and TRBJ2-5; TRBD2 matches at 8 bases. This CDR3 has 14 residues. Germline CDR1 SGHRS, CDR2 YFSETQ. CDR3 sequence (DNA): TGCGCCAGCAGCTTGCGTCTAGCGGGTGAAATCACCGACTTC. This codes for CASSLRLAGEITDF.

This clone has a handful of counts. DNA of the CDR3: TGTGCCAGTAGTAGCATTGGGACACTCAGCGCTGAAGCTTTCTTT. This codes for CASSSIGTLSAEAFF. This chain connects TRBV19 to TRBJ1-1, with D possibly being TRBD1 (6 bases). Germline V gene sequence: CDR1 LNHDA, CDR2 SQIVND (reference sequence). This CDR3 is built from 15 residues. V shed 4 bases and J shed 6 bases, with 18 bases lying between them.

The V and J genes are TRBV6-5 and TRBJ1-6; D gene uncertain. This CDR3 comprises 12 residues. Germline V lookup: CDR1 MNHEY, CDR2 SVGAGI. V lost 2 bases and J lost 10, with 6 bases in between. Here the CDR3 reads CASSYRGSPLHF. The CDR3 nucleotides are TGTGCCAGCAGTTACAGAGGGTCACCCCTCCACTTT.

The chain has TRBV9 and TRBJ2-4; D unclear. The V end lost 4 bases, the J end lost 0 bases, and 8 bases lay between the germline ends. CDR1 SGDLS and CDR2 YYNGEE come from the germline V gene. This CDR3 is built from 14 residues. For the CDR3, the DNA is TGTGCCAGCAGCCCCAATTTAGCCAAAAACATTCAGTACTTC. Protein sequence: CASSPNLAKNIQYF.

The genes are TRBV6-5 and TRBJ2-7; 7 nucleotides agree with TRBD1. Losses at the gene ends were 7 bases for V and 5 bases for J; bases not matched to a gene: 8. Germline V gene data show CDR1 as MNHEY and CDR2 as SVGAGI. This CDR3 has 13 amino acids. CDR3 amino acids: CASTLRDRDEQYF. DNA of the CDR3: TGTGCCAGCACCCTAAGAGACAGGGACGAGCAGTACTTC.

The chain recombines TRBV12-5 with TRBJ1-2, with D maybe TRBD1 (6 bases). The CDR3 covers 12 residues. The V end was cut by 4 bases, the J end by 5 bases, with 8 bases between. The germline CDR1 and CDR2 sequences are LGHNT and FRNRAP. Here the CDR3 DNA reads TGTGCTAGTGGTTGGGGGCCATATGGCTACACCTTC. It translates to CASGWGPYGYTF.

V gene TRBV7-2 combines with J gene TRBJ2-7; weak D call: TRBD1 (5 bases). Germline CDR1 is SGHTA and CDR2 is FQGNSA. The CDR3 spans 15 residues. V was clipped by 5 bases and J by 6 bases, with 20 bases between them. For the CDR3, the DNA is TGTGCCAGCAGCGCGAGGTTCGCAGGGATTGGCGAGCAGTACTTC. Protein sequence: CASSARFAGIGEQYF.

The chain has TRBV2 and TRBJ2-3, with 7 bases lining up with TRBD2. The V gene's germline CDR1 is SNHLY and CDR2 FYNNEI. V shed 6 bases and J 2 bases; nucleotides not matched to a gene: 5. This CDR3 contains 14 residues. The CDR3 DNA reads TGTGCCAGCAGGGCGGGAGTGATCACAGATACGCAGTATTTT. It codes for CASRAGVITDTQYF.

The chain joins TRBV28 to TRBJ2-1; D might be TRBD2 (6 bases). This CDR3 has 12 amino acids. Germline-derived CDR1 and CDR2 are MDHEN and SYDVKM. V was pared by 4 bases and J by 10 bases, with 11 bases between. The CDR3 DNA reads TGTGCCAGCAGTTGGGACTCCCGGGAGCAGTTCTTC. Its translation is CASSWDSREQFF.

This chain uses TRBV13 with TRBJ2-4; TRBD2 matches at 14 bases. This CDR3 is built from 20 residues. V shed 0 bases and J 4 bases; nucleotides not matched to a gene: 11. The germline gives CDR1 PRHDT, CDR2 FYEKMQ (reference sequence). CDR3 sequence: CASSLGGLAGVPPDKNIQYF. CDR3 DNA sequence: TGTGCCAGCAGCTTAGGGGGACTAGCGGGAGTTCCCCCCGATAAAAACATTCAGTACTTC.

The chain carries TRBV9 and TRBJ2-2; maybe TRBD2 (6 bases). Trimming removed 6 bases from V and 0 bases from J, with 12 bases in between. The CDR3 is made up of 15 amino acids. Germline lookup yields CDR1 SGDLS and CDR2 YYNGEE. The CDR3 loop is CASTKAGTNTGELFF. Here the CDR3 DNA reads TGTGCCAGCACCAAAGCGGGTACGAACACCGGGGAGCTGTTTTTT.

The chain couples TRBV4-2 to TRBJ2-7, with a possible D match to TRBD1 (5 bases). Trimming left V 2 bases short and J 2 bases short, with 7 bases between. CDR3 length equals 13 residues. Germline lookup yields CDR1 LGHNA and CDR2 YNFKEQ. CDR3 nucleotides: TGTGCCAGCAGCCAACAACAGGCCTACGAGCAGTACTTC. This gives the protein CASSQQQAYEQYF.